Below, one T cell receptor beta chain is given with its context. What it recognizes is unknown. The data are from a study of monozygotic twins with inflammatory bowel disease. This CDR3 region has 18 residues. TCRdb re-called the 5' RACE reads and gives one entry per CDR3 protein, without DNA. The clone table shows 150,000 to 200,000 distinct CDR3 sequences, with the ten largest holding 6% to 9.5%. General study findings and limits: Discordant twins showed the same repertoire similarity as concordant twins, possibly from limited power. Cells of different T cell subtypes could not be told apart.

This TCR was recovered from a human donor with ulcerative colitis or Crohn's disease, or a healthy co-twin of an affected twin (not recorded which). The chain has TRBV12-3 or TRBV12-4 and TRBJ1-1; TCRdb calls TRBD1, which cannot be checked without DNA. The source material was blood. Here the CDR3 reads CASSLESVFRGAQTEAFF.